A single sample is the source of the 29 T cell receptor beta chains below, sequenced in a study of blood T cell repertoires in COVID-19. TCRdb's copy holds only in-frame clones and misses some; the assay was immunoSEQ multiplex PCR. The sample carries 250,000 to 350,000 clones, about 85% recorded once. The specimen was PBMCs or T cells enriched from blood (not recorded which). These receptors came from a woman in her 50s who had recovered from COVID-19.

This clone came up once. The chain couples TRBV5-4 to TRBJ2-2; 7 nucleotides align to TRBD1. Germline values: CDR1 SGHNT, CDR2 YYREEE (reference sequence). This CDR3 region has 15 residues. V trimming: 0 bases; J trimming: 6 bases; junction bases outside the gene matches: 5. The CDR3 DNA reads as TGTGCCAGCAGCTTGGCCGACAGGGTACCCGGGGAGCTGTTTTTT. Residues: CASSLADRVPGELFF.

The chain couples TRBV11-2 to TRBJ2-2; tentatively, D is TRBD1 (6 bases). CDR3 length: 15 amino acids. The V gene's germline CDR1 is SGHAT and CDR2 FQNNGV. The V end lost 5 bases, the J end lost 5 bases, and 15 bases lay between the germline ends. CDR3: CASSKVGGWTGELFF. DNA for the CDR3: TGTGCCAGCAGCAAGGTTGGGGGCTGGACCGGGGAGCTGTTTTTT. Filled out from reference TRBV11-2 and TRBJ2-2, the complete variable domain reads EAGVAQSPRYKIIEKRQSVAFWCNPISGHATLYWYQQILGQGPKLLIQFQNNGVVDDSQLPKDRFSAERLKGVDSTLKIQPAKLEDSAVYLCASSKVGGWTGELFFGEGSRLTVL.

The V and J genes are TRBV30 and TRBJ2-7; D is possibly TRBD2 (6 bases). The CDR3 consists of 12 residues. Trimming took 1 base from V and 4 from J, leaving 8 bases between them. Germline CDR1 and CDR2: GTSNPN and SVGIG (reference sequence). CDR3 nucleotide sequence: TGTGCCTGGAGTGGGGACTTTTACGAGCAGTACTTC. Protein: CAWSGDFYEQYF.

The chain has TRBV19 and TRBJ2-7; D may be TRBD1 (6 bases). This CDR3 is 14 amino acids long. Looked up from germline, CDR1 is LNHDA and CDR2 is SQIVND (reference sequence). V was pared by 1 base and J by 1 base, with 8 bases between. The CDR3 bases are TGTGCCAGTAGTATAGGCAGGGGATCCTACGAGCAGTACTTC. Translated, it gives CASSIGRGSYEQYF.

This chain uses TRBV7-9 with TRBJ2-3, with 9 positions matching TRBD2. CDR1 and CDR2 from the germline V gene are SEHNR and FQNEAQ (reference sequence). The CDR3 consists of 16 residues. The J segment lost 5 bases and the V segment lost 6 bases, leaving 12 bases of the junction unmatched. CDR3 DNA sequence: TGTGCCAGCAGTCCAATAGCGGGGGCCGCTCTAGATACGCAGTATTTT. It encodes CASSPIAGAALDTQYF.

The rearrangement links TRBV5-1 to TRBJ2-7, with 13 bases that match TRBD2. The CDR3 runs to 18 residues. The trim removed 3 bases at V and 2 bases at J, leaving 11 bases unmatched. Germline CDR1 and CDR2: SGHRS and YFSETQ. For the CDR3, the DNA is TGCGCCAGCAGCTGGAGGACTAGCGGGAGCCGGACTACCTACGAGCAGTACTTC. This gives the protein CASSWRTSGSRTTYEQYF.

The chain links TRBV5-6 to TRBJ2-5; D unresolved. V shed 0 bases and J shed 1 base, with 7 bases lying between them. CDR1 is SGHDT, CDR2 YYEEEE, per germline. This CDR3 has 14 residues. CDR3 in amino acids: CASSLAASQETQYF. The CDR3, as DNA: TGTGCCAGCAGCTTGGCAGCGTCCCAAGAGACCCAGTACTTC.

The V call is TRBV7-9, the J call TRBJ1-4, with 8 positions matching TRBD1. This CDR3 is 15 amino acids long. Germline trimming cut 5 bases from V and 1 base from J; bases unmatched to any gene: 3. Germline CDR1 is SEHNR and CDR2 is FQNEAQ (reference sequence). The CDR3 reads CASSVDRGTNEKLFF. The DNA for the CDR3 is TGTGCCAGCAGCGTCGACAGGGGAACTAATGAAAAACTGTTTTTT.

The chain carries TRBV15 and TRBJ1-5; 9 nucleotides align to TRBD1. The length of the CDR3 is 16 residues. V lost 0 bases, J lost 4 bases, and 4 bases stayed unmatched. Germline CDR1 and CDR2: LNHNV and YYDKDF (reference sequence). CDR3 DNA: TGTGCCACCAGCAGAGAGCGAGGACAGGGGAATCAGCCCCAGCATTTT. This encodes CATSRERGQGNQPQHF.

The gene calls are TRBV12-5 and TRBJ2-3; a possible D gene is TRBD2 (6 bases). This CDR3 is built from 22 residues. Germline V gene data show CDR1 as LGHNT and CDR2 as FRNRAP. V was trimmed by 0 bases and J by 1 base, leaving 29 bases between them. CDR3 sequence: CASGLVPGLGSPGDYGTDTQYF. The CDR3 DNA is TGTGCTAGTGGTTTGGTCCCAGGGTTAGGGTCCCCGGGAGACTACGGCACAGATACGCAGTATTTT.

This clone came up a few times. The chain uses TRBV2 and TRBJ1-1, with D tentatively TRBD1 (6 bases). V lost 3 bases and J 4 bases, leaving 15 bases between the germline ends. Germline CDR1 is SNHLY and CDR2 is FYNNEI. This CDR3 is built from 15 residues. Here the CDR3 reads CASSDGNRGATEAFF. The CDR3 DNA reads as TGTGCCAGCAGTGATGGCAATCGGGGGGCCACTGAAGCTTTCTTT.

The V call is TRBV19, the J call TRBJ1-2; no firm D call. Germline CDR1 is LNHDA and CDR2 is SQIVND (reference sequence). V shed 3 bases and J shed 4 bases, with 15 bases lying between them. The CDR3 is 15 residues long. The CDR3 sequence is CASSIDSGPGYGYTF. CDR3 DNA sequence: TGTGCCAGTAGTATCGACTCTGGCCCTGGCTATGGCTACACCTTC.

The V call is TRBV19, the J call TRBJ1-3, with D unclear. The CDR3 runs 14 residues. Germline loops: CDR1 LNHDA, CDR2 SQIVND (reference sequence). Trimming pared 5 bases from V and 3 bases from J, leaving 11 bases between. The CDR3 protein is CASSPGVVGNTIYF. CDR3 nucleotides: TGTGCCAGTAGTCCTGGAGTGGTTGGAAACACCATATATTTT.

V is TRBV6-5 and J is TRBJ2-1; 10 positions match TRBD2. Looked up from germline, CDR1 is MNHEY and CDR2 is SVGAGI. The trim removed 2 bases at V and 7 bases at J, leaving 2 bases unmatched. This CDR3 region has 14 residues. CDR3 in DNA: TGTGCCAGCAGTTACACTAGCGGGGTAAATGAGCAGTTCTTC. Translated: CASSYTSGVNEQFF.

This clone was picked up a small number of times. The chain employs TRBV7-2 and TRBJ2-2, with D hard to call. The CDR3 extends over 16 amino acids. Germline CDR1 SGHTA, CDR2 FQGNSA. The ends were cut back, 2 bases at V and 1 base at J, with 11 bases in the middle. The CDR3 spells CASSLTARGNTGELFF. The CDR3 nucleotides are TGTGCCAGCAGCTTAACGGCCCGAGGGAACACCGGGGAGCTGTTTTTT.

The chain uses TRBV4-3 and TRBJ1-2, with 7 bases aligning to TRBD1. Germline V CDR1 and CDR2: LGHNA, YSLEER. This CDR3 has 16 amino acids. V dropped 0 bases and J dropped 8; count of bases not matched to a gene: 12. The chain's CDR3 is CASSQDAGRGGEGYTF. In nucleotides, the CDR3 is TGCGCCAGCAGCCAAGATGCGGGAAGAGGGGGCGAAGGCTACACCTTC.

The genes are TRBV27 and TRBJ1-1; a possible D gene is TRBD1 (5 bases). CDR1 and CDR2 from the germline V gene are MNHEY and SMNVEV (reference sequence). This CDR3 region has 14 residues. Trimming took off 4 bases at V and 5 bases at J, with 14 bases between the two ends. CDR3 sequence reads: CASSSVREGTEAFF. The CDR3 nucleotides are TGTGCCAGCAGTTCGGTCAGGGAAGGAACTGAAGCTTTCTTT.

DNA for the CDR3: TGTGCCAGCAGTGACCAGGTTCTCATGGAGCCCCAGCATTTT. The encoded protein is CASSDQVLMEPQHF. This chain connects TRBV28 to TRBJ1-5, with D uncertain. The V end was cut by 5 bases, the J end by 8 bases, with 16 bases between. Germline-derived CDR1 and CDR2 are MDHEN and SYDVKM. The CDR3 length is 14 residues.

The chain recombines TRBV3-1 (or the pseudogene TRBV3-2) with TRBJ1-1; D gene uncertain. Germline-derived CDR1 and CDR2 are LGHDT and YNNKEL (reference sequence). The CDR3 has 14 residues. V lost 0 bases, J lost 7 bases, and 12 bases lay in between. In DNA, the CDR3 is TGTGCCAGCAGCCAAGATACGCGGCGGAATGAAGCTTTCTTT. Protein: CASSQDTRRNEAFF.

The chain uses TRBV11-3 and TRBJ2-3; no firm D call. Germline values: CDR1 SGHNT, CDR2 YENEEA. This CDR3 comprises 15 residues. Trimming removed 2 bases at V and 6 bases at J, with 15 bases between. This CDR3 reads CASSLHSLERDTQYF. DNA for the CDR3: TGTGCCAGCAGCTTACACAGTCTTGAACGGGATACGCAGTATTTT.

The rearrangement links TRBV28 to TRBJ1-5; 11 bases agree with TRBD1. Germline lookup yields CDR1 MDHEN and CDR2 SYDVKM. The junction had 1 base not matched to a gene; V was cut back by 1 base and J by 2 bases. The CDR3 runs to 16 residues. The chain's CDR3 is CASSLSDRGRNQPQHF. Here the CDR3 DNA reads TGTGCCAGCAGTTTATCGGACAGGGGGCGCAATCAGCCCCAGCATTTT.

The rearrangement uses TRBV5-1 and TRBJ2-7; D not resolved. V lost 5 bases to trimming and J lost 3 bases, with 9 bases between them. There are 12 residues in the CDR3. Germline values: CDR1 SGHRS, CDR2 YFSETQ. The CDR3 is CASRSDFYEQYF. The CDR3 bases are TGCGCCAGCAGGTCCGACTTCTACGAGCAGTACTTC.

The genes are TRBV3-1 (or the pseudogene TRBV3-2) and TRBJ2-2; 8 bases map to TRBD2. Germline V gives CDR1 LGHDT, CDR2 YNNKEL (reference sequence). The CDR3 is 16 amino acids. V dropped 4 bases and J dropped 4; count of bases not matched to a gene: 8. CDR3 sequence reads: CASSLLGTSGTGELFF. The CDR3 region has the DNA TGTGCCAGCAGCCTCCTAGGGACTAGTGGCACCGGGGAGCTGTTTTTT.

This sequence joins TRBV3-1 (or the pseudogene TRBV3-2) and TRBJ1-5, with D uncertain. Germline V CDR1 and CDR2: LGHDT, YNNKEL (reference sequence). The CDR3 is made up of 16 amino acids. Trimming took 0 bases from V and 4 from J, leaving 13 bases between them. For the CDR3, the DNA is TGTGCCAGCAGCCAAGATCCCGCAGGAGGAAATCAGCCCCAGCATTTT. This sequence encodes CASSQDPAGGNQPQHF.

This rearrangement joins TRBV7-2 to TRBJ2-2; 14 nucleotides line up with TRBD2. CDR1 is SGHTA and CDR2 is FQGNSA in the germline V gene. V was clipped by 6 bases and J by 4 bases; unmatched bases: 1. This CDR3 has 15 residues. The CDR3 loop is CASRTSGGATGELFF. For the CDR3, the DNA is TGTGCCAGCAGGACTAGCGGGGGGGCCACCGGGGAGCTGTTTTTT. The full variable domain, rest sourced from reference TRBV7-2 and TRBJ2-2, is GAGVSQSPSNKVTEKGKDVELRCDPISGHTALYWYRQSLGQGLEFLIYFQGNSAPDKSGLPSDRFSAERTGGSVSTLTIQRTQQEDSAVYLCASRTSGGATGELFFGEGSRLTVL.

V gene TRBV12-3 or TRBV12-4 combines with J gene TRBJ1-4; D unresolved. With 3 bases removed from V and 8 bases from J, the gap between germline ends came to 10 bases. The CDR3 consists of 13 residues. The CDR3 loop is CASSFVRGEKLFF. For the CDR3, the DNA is TGTGCCAGCAGTTTTGTCCGAGGAGAAAAACTGTTTTTT.

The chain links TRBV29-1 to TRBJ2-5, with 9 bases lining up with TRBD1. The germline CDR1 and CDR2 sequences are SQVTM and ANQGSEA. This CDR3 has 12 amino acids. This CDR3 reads CATTGGQETQYF. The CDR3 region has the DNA TGCGCCACGACAGGGGGTCAAGAGACCCAGTACTTC.

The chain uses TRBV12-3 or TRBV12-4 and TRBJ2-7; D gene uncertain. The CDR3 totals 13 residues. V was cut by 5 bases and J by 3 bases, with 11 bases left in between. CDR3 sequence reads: CASSIGWSYEQYF. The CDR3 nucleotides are TGTGCCAGCAGTATCGGGTGGAGCTACGAGCAGTACTTC.

The CDR3 region is CASSTTLNQPQHF. CDR3 nucleotides: TGTGCCAGTAGTACTACCCTGAATCAGCCCCAGCATTTT. The chain joins TRBV19 to TRBJ1-5; D is uncertain. The germline gives CDR1 LNHDA, CDR2 SQIVND (reference sequence). This CDR3 has 13 amino acids. Trimming left V 4 bases short and J 4 bases short, with 8 bases between.